Listed below are T cell receptor beta chains from one sample, sequenced in a study of blood T cell repertoires in COVID-19. Data came from immunoSEQ multiplex PCR; TCRdb stores just in-frame clones and leaves some out. The sample includes 150,000 to 200,000 clones, roughly 89% of them seen just once. The sequencing sample was made of peripheral blood. The origin of the receptors is a human donor in a cohort sampled during active COVID-19. Both conserved end residues are part of each CDR3. The order of the fields is clone size, D gene, J gene, V gene, CDR3 protein, CDR3 DNA. A D gene is named only where the DNA matches it firmly. Some rows mark clone size as missing; the rest say once, few, many or name a class of expanded clone.

.,.,TRBJ2-7,TRBV3-1/TRBV3-2,CASSQRGKDSNYEQYF,TGTGCCAGCAGTCAACGAGGTAAGGATTCGAACTACGAGCAGTACTTC
few,.,TRBJ1-2,TRBV5-6,CASSLGAWGPGYGYTF,TGTGCCAGCAGCTTGGGGGCGTGGGGGCCCGGCTATGGCTACACCTTC
.,TRBD2,TRBJ2-7,TRBV28,CASSLYPLAGVPYEQYF,TGTGCCAGCAGTTTATACCCCCTTGCGGGAGTTCCATACGAGCAGTACTTC
.,TRBD1,TRBJ2-7,TRBV5-1,CASSRDRVDYEQYF,TGCGCCAGCAGCCGGGACAGAGTCGACTACGAGCAGTACTTC
.,.,TRBJ2-1,TRBV2,CASSEGPGSSADEQFF,TGTGCCAGCAGTGAAGGCCCGGGATCATCAGCCGATGAGCAGTTCTTC
.,.,TRBJ2-7,TRBV30,CAWKVGRDYEQYF,TGTGCCTGGAAGGTAGGGCGGGACTACGAGCAGTACTTC
.,.,TRBJ2-7,TRBV9,CASSVRGIPTEQYF,TGTGCCAGCAGCGTCAGGGGTATTCCTACCGAGCAGTACTTC
.,.,TRBJ1-2,TRBV7-6,CASSEEQGSYGYTF,TGTGCCAGCAGCGAGGAGCAGGGGAGCTATGGCTACACCTTC
.,TRBD1,TRBJ1-3,TRBV10-3,CAISEPRGPNTIYF,TGTGCCATCAGTGAGCCGAGGGGGCCTAACACCATATATTTT
.,.,TRBJ1-5,TRBV28,CASRLTGPNQPQHF,TGTGCCAGCAGATTGACAGGACCCAATCAGCCCCAGCATTTT
.,TRBD2,TRBJ2-1,TRBV30,CAWSGLAGTYNEQFF,TGTGCCTGGAGTGGGCTAGCGGGAACCTACAATGAGCAGTTCTTC
.,.,TRBJ1-5,TRBV2,CASSEVGGVVPQHF,TGTGCCAGCAGTGAAGTTGGCGGGGTGGTGCCCCAGCATTTT
.,TRBD2,TRBJ2-7,TRBV7-6,CASSLAGTSGTYEQYF,TGTGCCAGCAGCTTGGCCGGGACTAGCGGAACCTACGAGCAGTACTTC
.,.,TRBJ1-1,TRBV3-1/TRBV3-2,CASQGHTEAFF,TGTGCCAGCCAGGGGCACACTGAAGCTTTCTTT
.,TRBD2,TRBJ2-7,TRBV7-9,CASSSETSGRANEQYF,TGTGCCAGCAGCTCCGAGACTAGCGGGAGGGCTAACGAGCAGTACTTC
.,TRBD1,TRBJ2-3,TRBV11-3,CASSPGQGMSTDTQYF,TGTGCCAGCAGCCCTGGACAGGGGATGAGCACAGATACGCAGTATTTT
.,.,TRBJ1-1,TRBV19,CASSIGLQNTEAFF,TGTGCCAGTAGTATAGGACTACAGAACACTGAAGCTTTCTTT
few,TRBD1,TRBJ1-6,TRBV30,CAWSRQGASPLHF,TGTGCCTGGAGTCGACAGGGGGCCTCACCCCTCCACTTT
.,TRBD1,TRBJ1-5,TRBV7-6,CASSPTGNQPQHF,TGTGCCAGCAGCCCGACAGGGAATCAGCCCCAGCATTTT
.,TRBD2,TRBJ2-1,TRBV29-1,CSVARTSAHEQFF,TGCAGCGTTGCCAGGACTAGCGCCCATGAGCAGTTCTTC
.,TRBD1,TRBJ2-7,TRBV5-1,CASSPRQGADFYEQYF,TGCGCCAGCAGCCCGCGACAGGGGGCAGACTTCTACGAGCAGTACTTC
.,.,TRBJ1-1,TRBV28,CASSLNRVRTEAFF,TGTGCCAGCAGTCTAAACAGGGTGCGGACTGAAGCTTTCTTT
.,TRBD2,TRBJ2-1,TRBV9,CASSVAGGANEQFF,TGTGCCAGCAGCGTAGCGGGGGGGGCCAATGAGCAGTTCTTC
few,TRBD1,TRBJ2-7,TRBV11-3,CASSLAQGAYEQYF,TGTGCCAGCAGCTTAGCCCAGGGGGCCTACGAGCAGTACTTC
.,.,TRBJ1-3,TRBV7-3,CASSLSRGNTIYF,TGTGCCAGCAGCTTAAGTCGGGGAAACACCATATATTTT
once,.,TRBJ1-2,TRBV19,CASSSELQGYGYTF,TGTGCCAGTAGTTCGGAACTACAGGGTTATGGCTACACCTTC
.,TRBD2,TRBJ2-3,TRBV10-2,CASRGTSGGRGTDTQYF,TGCGCCAGCAGGGGGACTAGCGGGGGCCGGGGCACAGATACGCAGTATTTT